This T cell receptor beta chain emerged from a study of T-cell memory formation after mild COVID-19. TCRdb ran MiXCR on the 5' RACE reads and lists one entry per CDR3 protein. The profile covers more than 350,000 distinct CDR3 sequences, with approximately 16% appearing a single time and about a fifth taken by the ten largest. Looked up from germline, CDR1 is SGHVS and CDR2 is FNYEAQ. CDR3 length: 12 amino acids. Trimming left V 5 bases short and J 3 bases short, with 8 bases between. Sequencing was carried out using PBMCs or a T cell subset sorted from them (not recorded which). The clonotype comes from a young man who had mild COVID-19 (a few samples of this study predate the infection). Cell type and time point are not known. The chain recombines TRBV7-6 with TRBJ2-7; D gene ambiguous. CDR3 nucleotides: TGTGCCAGCAGCCCTCTAAACTACGAGCAGTACTTC. Protein: CASSPLNYEQYF. The whole variable domain, filled in from reference TRBV7-6 and TRBJ2-7, reads GAGVSQSPRYKVTKRGQDVALRCDPISGHVSLYWYRQALGQGPEFLTYFNYEAQQDKSGLPNDRFSAERPEGSISTLTIQRTEQRDSAMYRCASSPLNYEQYFGPGTRLTVT.